Only a few counts were recorded for the clone carrying this TCR beta chain. The sample comes from a study of cytomegalovirus exposure and HLA in healthy donors. Germline CDR1 SGHNT, CDR2 YYREEE (reference sequence). The CDR3 is 17 residues long. V dropped 5 bases and J dropped 3; count of bases not matched to a gene: 15. The PCR contained 60 Vbeta and 13 Jbeta primers. Generated by immunoSEQ multiplex PCR, the TCRdb table keeps only in-frame clones and is missing some. The table shows about 160,000 clones, with around 84% occurring only once. This receptor was taken from a male donor in good health and CMV-seropositive. The chain couples TRBV5-4 to TRBJ2-7; 9 bases line up with TRBD1. The source material was PBMCs. The CDR3 DNA reads as TGTGCCAGCAGATATGGGGGGTCCGGGACAGGGAGCTACGAGCAGTACTTC. Amino acids: CASRYGGSGTGSYEQYF.